The clone carrying this T cell receptor (beta chain) was counted only a few times. The source of the sample is a study of blood T cell repertoires in COVID-19. Across the whole study: T cells, B-cell-depleted T cells, or PBMCs supplied cDNA or gDNA.

In the original processing: Nucleated cell counts were estimated from reference gene primer amplification. TCRdb keeps only in-frame clones here, not all; method: immunoSEQ multiplex PCR. V, J and clone size are taken as reported in that table, and D and trimming were inferred from the DNA itself. The repertoire holds about 140,000 clones, 60% to 85% seen once, with about 2% in the top ten. The sample comprised peripheral blood. This TCR derives from a woman aged 60-70 years with acute or convalescent COVID-19.

The CDR3 loop reads CASSRLAGGRDVNNEQFF. In DNA form, the CDR3 reads TGTGCCAGCAGCCGCCTAGCGGGAGGGAGGGATGTTAATAATGAGCAGTTCTTC. This chain links TRBV7-9 with TRBJ2-1, with TRBD2 identical over 12 bases. CDR3 length equals 18 residues. Germline loops: CDR1 SEHNR, CDR2 FQNEAQ (reference sequence). Trimming took 5 bases from V and 7 from J; bases not matched to a gene: 15.